What follows are 14 T cell receptor beta chains derived from one specimen sequenced in a study of blood T cells in healthy people across ages. A second PCR, run for about 6 to 12 cycles, used a sample-barcoded 5' primer plus a J-beta primer mix. TCRdb reprocessed the 5' RACE reads via MiXCR and lists one record per CDR3 protein. This table has approximately 290,000 distinct CDR3 sequences, roughly 26% appearing once. Sequencing was performed on blood. The receptor source for this set is a woman between 65 and 79 years old in good health.

The chain uses TRBV20-1 and TRBJ2-5; D perhaps matches TRBD2 (5 bases). V was pared by 2 bases and J by 0 bases, with 16 bases between. This CDR3 region has 16 residues. CDR1 DFQATT and CDR2 SNEGSKA come from the germline V gene (reference sequence). CDR3 sequence: CSARKVGRRYQETQYF. The CDR3 DNA sequence: TGCAGTGCTAGAAAGGTTGGCAGGAGGTACCAAGAGACCCAGTACTTC.

The chain links TRBV7-3 to TRBJ2-5; D is unresolved. The assigned J gene may be wrong: the sequence end matches TRBJ2-1 better. The CDR3 extends over 15 amino acids. Germline lookup yields CDR1 SGHTA and CDR2 FQGTGA. The CDR3 region is CASSLTVQRHNEQFF. Written as DNA, the CDR3 is TGTGCCAGCAGCTTAACGGTACAGCGACACAATGAGCAGTTCTTC.

The chain is built from TRBV20-1 and TRBJ2-7, with D hard to call. The J call may be incorrect, as the DNA end agrees better with TRBJ2-1. The CDR3 consists of 11 residues. Germline CDR1 DFQATT, CDR2 SNEGSKA (reference sequence). The CDR3 bases are TGCATGACCCCTACACCTAATGAGCAGTTCTTC. Its protein product is CMTPTPNEQFF.

CDR3 residues: CASSQETRENYEQYF. In DNA, the CDR3 is TGTGCCAGCAGCCAAGAAACCAGGGAAAACTACGAGCAGTACTTC. V usage is TRBV4-2 and J usage is TRBJ2-5, with D possibly matching TRBD1 (5 bases). TRBJ2-7 explains the end of the DNA better; the J call may be wrong. Germline V gene lookup returns CDR1 LGHNA and CDR2 YNFKEQ. CDR3 size: 15 residues.

The V and J genes are TRBV7-2 and TRBJ1-4; TRBD1 matches at 10 bases. Germline V gene data show CDR1 as SGHTA and CDR2 as FQGNSA. The ends lost 6 bases at V and 8 bases at J; junction bases unmatched: 6. This CDR3 has 14 residues. Here the CDR3 DNA reads TGTGCCAGCAGTCGCGACAGGGGGCGAGAAAAACTGTTTTTT. This codes for CASSRDRGREKLFF. The full variable domain, rest sourced from reference TRBV7-2 and TRBJ1-4, is GAGVSQSPSNKVTEKGKDVELRCDPISGHTALYWYRQSLGQGLEFLIYFQGNSAPDKSGLPSDRFSAERTGGSVSTLTIQRTQQEDSAVYLCASSRDRGREKLFFGSGTQLSVL.

The table lists this clonotype with many counts. The V and J genes are TRBV20-1 and TRBJ1-4; D is unresolved. The CDR3 loop spans 14 amino acids. CDR1 is DFQATT, CDR2 SNEGSKA, per germline (reference sequence). V was shortened by 6 bases and J by 5 bases, with 16 bases between the two germline ends. Here the CDR3 reads CSAPRTGKNEKLFF. CDR3 sequence (DNA): TGCAGTGCCCCACGGACGGGGAAAAATGAAAAACTGTTTTTT.

This clonotype has a handful of counts. This chain joins TRBV7-9 and TRBJ2-7; TRBD2 is a possible D gene (6 bases). The CDR3 is made up of 14 amino acids. V lost 5 bases and J lost 4, with 15 bases in between. Germline values: CDR1 SEHNR, CDR2 FQNEAQ (reference sequence). The CDR3 here is CASSPFTGGYEQYF. The DNA for the CDR3 is TGTGCCAGCAGCCCATTTACTGGGGGGTACGAGCAGTACTTC.

V gene TRBV7-9 combines with J gene TRBJ2-5; D might be TRBD2 (6 bases). V dropped 5 bases and J dropped 9 bases, with 19 bases sitting between them. The CDR3 is made up of 14 amino acids. CDR1 is SEHNR, CDR2 FQNEAQ, per germline (reference sequence). CDR3 nucleotide sequence: TGTGCCAGCAGCATTCCTAGCGAGAGGGAGGCCCAGTACTTC. It translates to CASSIPSEREAQYF.

In its sample, this clonotype was seen a few times. The rearrangement uses TRBV3-1 and TRBJ2-5; D call uncertain. The J call may be incorrect, as the DNA end agrees better with TRBJ2-7. This CDR3 has 15 residues. Per germline, CDR1 LGHDT and CDR2 YNNKEL (reference sequence). Here the CDR3 DNA reads TGTGCCAGCAGCCCGGCTAACGGAAGTCCCTACGAGCAGTACTTC. It yields the protein CASSPANGSPYEQYF.

The V call is TRBV28, the J call TRBJ2-3; 11 bases match TRBD2. The CDR3 has 18 amino acids. Germline V lookup: CDR1 MDHEN, CDR2 SYDVKM. J gave up 2 bases and V 5 bases, and 12 bases lay outside the gene matches. As DNA, the CDR3 is TGTGCCAGCAGTCCGCTTGGGACTAGCGGACGGTACACAGATACGCAGTATTTT. Translating it yields CASSPLGTSGRYTDTQYF.

The J gene is TRBJ1-4, the V gene TRBV7-9, with 9 bases that match TRBD1. V gave up 7 bases and J gave up 7 bases; unmatched junction bases: 4. The CDR3 spans 13 residues. The germline V gene has CDR1 SEHNR and CDR2 FQNEAQ (reference sequence). This CDR3 reads CASNLQGAEKLFF. The CDR3 DNA is TGTGCCAGCAACCTACAGGGGGCTGAAAAACTGTTTTTT.

The chain couples TRBV6-2 or TRBV6-3 to TRBJ1-1; D ambiguous. Germline V lookup: CDR1 MNHEY, CDR2 SVGEGT. The CDR3 covers 12 residues. The germline V and J ends were trimmed by 5 bases and 1 base, with 5 bases remaining between them. The DNA for the CDR3 is TGTGCCAGCAGTAATGGGAACACTGAAGCTTTCTTT. Translated, it gives CASSNGNTEAFF.

The CDR3 sequence: CSARDLVSPPNEQFF. The CDR3 region has the DNA TGCAGTGCTAGAGATCTGGTATCCCCCCCGAATGAGCAGTTCTTC. The chain joins TRBV20-1 to TRBJ2-1; D is ambiguous. V shed 0 bases and J shed 7 bases, with 16 bases lying between them. From germline, CDR1 is DFQATT and CDR2 SNEGSKA (reference sequence). The CDR3 has 15 amino acids.

This clonotype was picked up many times. The chain uses TRBV5-1 and TRBJ1-6; maybe TRBD1 (5 bases). The CDR3 covers 13 residues. The germline V and J ends were trimmed by 6 bases and 7 bases, with 11 bases remaining between them. Germline loops: CDR1 SGHRS, CDR2 YFSETQ. The CDR3 DNA sequence: TGCGCCAGCATGTGGGGGGAAAATTCACCCCTCCACTTT. It is translated as CASMWGENSPLHF.